The next 31 T cell receptor beta chains were all read from a single sample in a study of monozygotic twins with inflammatory bowel disease. From the 5' RACE reads, TCRdb lists one entry per CDR3 protein and no DNA. The sample table includes under 200,000 distinct CDR3 sequences. Sequencing was done on a sample of blood. The receptor source for this set is a human donor with ulcerative colitis or Crohn's disease, or a healthy co-twin of an affected twin (not recorded which).

The chain couples TRBV6-1 to TRBJ2-7; as DNA is missing, the TRBD1 call by TCRdb cannot be tested. The CDR3 totals 15 residues. Germline CDR1 is MNHNS and CDR2 is SASEGT. The CDR3 is CASSHRDRGAYEQYF.

The chain uses TRBV20-1 and TRBJ1-2. The germline V gene has CDR1 DFQATT and CDR2 SNEGSKA (reference sequence). This CDR3 comprises 12 residues. The CDR3 loop reads CSAIIPNYGYTF.

The V call is TRBV6-1, the J call TRBJ2-2; absent DNA, TCRdb's TRBD1 call cannot be checked. The CDR3 is 16 residues long. CDR1 MNHNS and CDR2 SASEGT come from the germline V gene. CDR3: CASRERGQTYTGELFF.

V gene TRBV29-1 combines with J gene TRBJ1-1; TCRdb reports TRBD1, a call that lacks DNA to check it against. CDR3 length equals 13 residues. Germline V lookup: CDR1 SQVTM, CDR2 ANQGSEA. CDR3 sequence: CSVGRGGNTEAFF.

V gene TRBV7-6 combines with J gene TRBJ1-1. There are 12 residues in the CDR3. Germline V gene sequence: CDR1 SGHVS, CDR2 FNYEAQ. The CDR3 sequence is CASSEGGTEAFF.

V and J are TRBV20-1 and TRBJ2-3. CDR3 size: 11 residues. Germline lookup yields CDR1 DFQATT and CDR2 SNEGSKA (reference sequence). The CDR3 loop is CSARVGDTQYF.

This chain uses TRBV5-1 with TRBJ1-2; TCRdb gives TRBD1 as the D gene, but with no DNA this cannot be confirmed. Germline values: CDR1 SGHRS, CDR2 YFSETQ. This CDR3 has 13 amino acids. The CDR3 reads CASSLAVGDGYTF. Combining the CDR3 with reference TRBV5-1 and TRBJ1-2 gives the whole variable domain KAGVTQTPRYLIKTRGQQVTLSCSPISGHRSVSWYQQTPGQGLQFLFEYFSETQRNKGNFPGRFSGRQFSNSRSEMNVSTLELGDSALYLCASSLAVGDGYTFGSGTRLTVV.

This chain joins TRBV27 and TRBJ2-7; no DNA is available, so the TRBD1 call from TCRdb remains unchecked. Germline V gene data show CDR1 as MNHEY and CDR2 as SMNVEV (reference sequence). The CDR3 has 13 amino acids. CDR3 protein: CASSRQGRYEQYF.

The V and J genes are TRBV5-5 and TRBJ2-1. The germline CDR1 and CDR2 sequences are SGHKS and YYEKEE (reference sequence). There are 15 residues in the CDR3. The CDR3 here is CASSGPAGAPNEQFF.

The J gene is TRBJ2-1, the V gene TRBV20-1; no DNA is available, so the TRBD2 call from TCRdb remains unchecked. This CDR3 spans 17 amino acids. Germline loops: CDR1 DFQATT, CDR2 SNEGSKA (reference sequence). The CDR3 region is CSASSLAGDYYYNEQFF.

Here the CDR3 reads CASSPFDRATEAFF. V and J are TRBV7-9 and TRBJ1-1; the D call of TRBD1 rests on TCRdb alone, since no DNA is present to check it. The CDR3 consists of 14 residues. CDR1 and CDR2 (germline): SEHNR, FQNEAQ (reference sequence).

The chain is built from TRBV7-9 and TRBJ1-2; no DNA is available, so the TRBD1 call from TCRdb remains unchecked. This CDR3 spans 14 amino acids. The germline CDR1 and CDR2 sequences are SEHNR and FQNEAQ (reference sequence). This CDR3 reads CASIPTTGGYGYTF. Full variable domain (missing parts from reference TRBV7-9 and TRBJ1-2): DTGVSQNPRHKITKRGQNVTFRCDPISEHNRLYWYRQTLGQGPEFLTYFQNEAQLEKSRLLSDRFSAERPKGSFSTLEIQRTEQGDSAMYLCASIPTTGGYGYTFGSGTRLTVV.

J is TRBJ2-3 and V is TRBV5-4; checking the TCRdb D call of TRBD1 is not possible without DNA. In germline, CDR1 is SGHNT, CDR2 YYREEE (reference sequence). The CDR3 is 14 amino acids. The CDR3 is CASSQGRGQDTQYF.

The genes are TRBV6-1 and TRBJ2-2; no DNA is available, so the TRBD2 call from TCRdb remains unchecked. CDR3 size: 16 residues. The V gene's germline CDR1 is MNHNS and CDR2 SASEGT. CDR3 amino acids: CASSPRTSGYTGELFF.

This chain connects TRBV28 to TRBJ1-2; the D call of TRBD1 rests on TCRdb alone, since no DNA is present to check it. The CDR3 sequence is 13 residues long. Germline V gene lookup returns CDR1 MDHEN and CDR2 SYDVKM. CDR3 sequence reads: CASSPPLGAGYTF.

CDR3 sequence reads: CAISESGRAGNEQFF. The rearrangement uses TRBV10-3 and TRBJ2-1; TCRdb picks TRBD2, but there is no DNA to check that call. This CDR3 is built from 15 residues. Germline-derived CDR1 and CDR2 are ENHRY and SYGVKD.

The chain has TRBV7-2 and TRBJ2-1; absent DNA, TCRdb's TRBD1 call cannot be checked. Per the germline V gene, CDR1 is SGHTA and CDR2 is FQGNSA. The CDR3 runs 14 residues. The CDR3 here is CASTRTGPYNEQFF.

The genes are TRBV20-1 and TRBJ2-5; checking the TCRdb D call of TRBD1 is not possible without DNA. The CDR3 has 13 amino acids. Germline assignment: CDR1 DFQATT and CDR2 SNEGSKA (reference sequence). The CDR3 loop reads CSGSEGSPETQYF.

The chain recombines TRBV3-1 with TRBJ2-7. Germline CDR1 and CDR2: LGHDT and YNNKEL (reference sequence). CDR3 size: 12 residues. CDR3 residues: CASSHQNYEQYF.

V and J are TRBV24-1 and TRBJ2-3. The CDR3 is 12 residues long. Looked up from germline, CDR1 is KGHDR and CDR2 is SFDVKD. The CDR3 is CATSDLVDTQYF.

The chain uses TRBV5-1 and TRBJ2-7; there is no DNA to check the TCRdb D call of TRBD1. This CDR3 comprises 16 residues. Germline V lookup: CDR1 SGHRS, CDR2 YFSETQ. CDR3 amino acids: CASSLDGQGRAYEQYF.

The CDR3 reads CSATVGGYGYTF. The chain has TRBV29-1 and TRBJ1-2; the TCRdb call, TRBD1, lacks DNA for checking. The germline V gene encodes CDR1 SQVTM and CDR2 ANQGSEA. This CDR3 region has 12 residues.

The CDR3 region is CAISESYQNSPLHF. The V and J genes are TRBV10-3 and TRBJ1-6. The CDR3 is 14 residues long. CDR1 is ENHRY, CDR2 SYGVKD, per germline.

The gene calls are TRBV13 and TRBJ2-7; the D gene TCRdb calls, TRBD1, cannot be checked with no DNA. From germline, CDR1 is PRHDT and CDR2 FYEKMQ (reference sequence). This CDR3 contains 15 residues. CDR3 region: CASSSEIPGAWEQYF.

The chain joins TRBV12-3 or TRBV12-4 to TRBJ2-1; the TCRdb D gene call, TRBD1, has no DNA to confirm it. This CDR3 has 11 amino acids. This CDR3 reads CASSKRGEQFF.

V usage is TRBV20-1 and J usage is TRBJ1-4; TCRdb picks TRBD1, but there is no DNA to check that call. This CDR3 comprises 13 residues. Per the germline V gene, CDR1 is DFQATT and CDR2 is SNEGSKA (reference sequence). CDR3 amino acids: CSAWTGGLEKLFF.

The genes are TRBV20-1 and TRBJ1-1. Looked up from germline, CDR1 is DFQATT and CDR2 is SNEGSKA (reference sequence). CDR3 size: 12 residues. The CDR3 loop reads CRAASPNTEAFF.

The V gene is TRBV6-1, the J gene TRBJ1-1; there is no DNA to check the TCRdb D call of TRBD1. Germline loops: CDR1 MNHNS, CDR2 SASEGT. This CDR3 has 14 residues. Here the CDR3 reads CASSPPGQLTEAFF.

The chain uses TRBV4-1 and TRBJ2-1; TCRdb picks TRBD2, but there is no DNA to check that call. There are 14 residues in the CDR3. Per the germline V gene, CDR1 is MGHRA and CDR2 is YSYEKL. CDR3 sequence reads: CASSLYVLGHEQFF.

V gene TRBV5-1 combines with J gene TRBJ2-7; absent DNA, TCRdb's TRBD2 call cannot be checked. The CDR3 is 15 residues long. Looked up from germline, CDR1 is SGHRS and CDR2 is YFSETQ. The CDR3 loop reads CASSRWRGGYYEQYF.

V is TRBV7-2 and J is TRBJ2-3; TCRdb reports TRBD1, a call that lacks DNA to check it against. CDR1 SGHTA and CDR2 FQGNSA come from the germline V gene. The CDR3 extends over 14 amino acids. CDR3 sequence: CASSLRRGGDTQYF.